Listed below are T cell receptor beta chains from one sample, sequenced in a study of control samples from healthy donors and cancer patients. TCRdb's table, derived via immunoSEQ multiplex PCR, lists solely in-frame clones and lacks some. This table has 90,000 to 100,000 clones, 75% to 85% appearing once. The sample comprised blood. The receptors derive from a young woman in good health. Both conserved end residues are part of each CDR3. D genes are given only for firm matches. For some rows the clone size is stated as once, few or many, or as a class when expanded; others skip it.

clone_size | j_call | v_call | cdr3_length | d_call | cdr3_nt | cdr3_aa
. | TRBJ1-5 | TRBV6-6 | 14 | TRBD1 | TGTGCCAGCAGCCTGGGGCAGGGGGTTCCCCCCCAGCATTTT | CASSLGQGVPPQHF
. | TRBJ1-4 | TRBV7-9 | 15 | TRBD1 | TGTGCCAGCAGCCTACCACAGGGGCGGAATGAAAAACTGTTTTTT | CASSLPQGRNEKLFF
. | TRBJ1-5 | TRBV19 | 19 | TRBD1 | TGTGCCAGTAGTAGAAAGTTCCGGGACAGGGGGCCGGGCAATCAGCCCCAGCATTTT | CASSRKFRDRGPGNQPQHF
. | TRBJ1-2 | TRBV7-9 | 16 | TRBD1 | TGTGCCAGCAGCTTAGTTCGGGTGGACAGGGAGGCTGGCTACACCTTC | CASSLVRVDREAGYTF
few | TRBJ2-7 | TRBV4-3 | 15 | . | TGCGCCAGCAGCCAAGATCGAGGGAGCTCCTACGAGCAGTACTTC | CASSQDRGSSYEQYF
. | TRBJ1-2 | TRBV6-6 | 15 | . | TGTGCCAGCAGTTACCTAAGGGGGACGGGTTATGGCTACACCTTC | CASSYLRGTGYGYTF
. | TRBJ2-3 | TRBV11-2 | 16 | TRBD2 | TGTGCCAGCAGCTTAGGTGCTAGCGGGGGGACGGATACGCAGTATTTT | CASSLGASGGTDTQYF
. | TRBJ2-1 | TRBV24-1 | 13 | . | TGTGCCACCAGTGACCCTTTCAACAATGAGCAGTTCTTC | CATSDPFNNEQFF
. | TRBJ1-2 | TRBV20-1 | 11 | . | TGCAGTGCTGGCCGTTCCTATGGCTACACCTTC | CSAGRSYGYTF
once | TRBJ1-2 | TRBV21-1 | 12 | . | TGTGCCAGCATAGACACGGGATATGGCTACACCTTC | CASIDTGYGYTF
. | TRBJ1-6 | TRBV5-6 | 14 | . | TGTGCCAGCACCCCTGGTCCAAACGATTCACCCCTCCACTTT | CASTPGPNDSPLHF
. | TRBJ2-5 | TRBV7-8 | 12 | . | TGTGCCAGCAGCCTGACGTGGGAGACCCAGTACTTC | CASSLTWETQYF
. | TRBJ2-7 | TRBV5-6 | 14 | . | TGTGCCAGCAGCTTGGTGTCAGTACCCTACGAGCAGTACTTC | CASSLVSVPYEQYF
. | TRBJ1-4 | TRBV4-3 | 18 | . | TGCGCCAGCAGCCAAGATTGGCCTCCCGGGGCGGGCGGCGAAAAACTGTTTTTT | CASSQDWPPGAGGEKLFF
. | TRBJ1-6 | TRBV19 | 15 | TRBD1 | TGTGCCAGTAGGATAACAGGGGGCAATAATTCACCCCTCCACTTT | CASRITGGNNSPLHF
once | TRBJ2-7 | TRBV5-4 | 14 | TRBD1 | TGTGCCAGCAGCTTAAAACAGGGGACCTACGAGCAGTACTTC | CASSLKQGTYEQYF
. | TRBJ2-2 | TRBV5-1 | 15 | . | TGCGCCAGCAGCTTCCAGGGTACGAACACCGGGGAGCTGTTTTTT | CASSFQGTNTGELFF
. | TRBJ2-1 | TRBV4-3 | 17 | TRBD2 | TGCGCCAGCAGCCAAGACCCCACCAGCGGGGGTCAGGATGAGCAGTTCTTC | CASSQDPTSGGQDEQFF
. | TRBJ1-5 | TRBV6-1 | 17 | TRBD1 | TGTGCCAGCAGTGGACCCCTTCGGGACAGGGGGAATCAGCCCCAGCATTTT | CASSGPLRDRGNQPQHF
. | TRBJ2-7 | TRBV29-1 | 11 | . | TGCAGCGCTATGACAGAGCACGAGCAGTACTTC | CSAMTEHEQYF
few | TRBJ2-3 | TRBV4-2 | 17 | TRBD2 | TGTGCCAGCAGCCAAGACGGGATCGGGGGGGCATTGGATACGCAGTATTTT | CASSQDGIGGALDTQYF
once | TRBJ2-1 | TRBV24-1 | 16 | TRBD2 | TGTGCCACCAGTGACGCTTCCCGACTAGCGGGGGCTGAGCAGTTCTTC | CATSDASRLAGAEQFF
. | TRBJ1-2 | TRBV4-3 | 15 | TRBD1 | TGCGCCAGCAGCCCAGACGCGACAGGGACCTATGGCTACACCTTC | CASSPDATGTYGYTF
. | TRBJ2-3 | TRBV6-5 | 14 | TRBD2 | TGTGCCAGCAGGGCTAGCGGGGGGGCAGATACGCAGTATTTT | CASRASGGADTQYF
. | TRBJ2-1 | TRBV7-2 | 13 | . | TGTGCCAGCAGCCGGGCGGATTCCAATGAGCAGTTCTTC | CASSRADSNEQFF
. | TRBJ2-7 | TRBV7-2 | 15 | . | TGTGCCAGCAGCTTAAGGGGGGGCATCTCCTACGAGCAGTACTTC | CASSLRGGISYEQYF
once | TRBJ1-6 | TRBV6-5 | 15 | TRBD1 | TGTGCCAGCAGACCCCCAGGGGGCTATAATTCACCCCTCCACTTT | CASRPPGGYNSPLHF
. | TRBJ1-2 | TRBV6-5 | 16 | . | TGTGCCAGCAGTTATCGGTCTAACCTTCGGAACTATGGCTACACCTTC | CASSYRSNLRNYGYTF
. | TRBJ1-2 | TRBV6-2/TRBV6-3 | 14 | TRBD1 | TGTGCCAGCAGTTACGAGGGGGCGGACTATGGCTACACCTTC | CASSYEGADYGYTF
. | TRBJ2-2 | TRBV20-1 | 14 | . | TGCAGTGCTAGTGGTGGGGCGAACACCGGGGAGCTGTTTTTT | CSASGGANTGELFF
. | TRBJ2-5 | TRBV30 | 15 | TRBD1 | TGTGCCTGGAGTGTAGGGACAGGAGTTGTGGAGACCCAGTACTTC | CAWSVGTGVVETQYF
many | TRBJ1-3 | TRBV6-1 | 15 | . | TGTGCCAGCAGTGATAGTCTCGGCTCTGGAAACACCATATATTTT | CASSDSLGSGNTIYF
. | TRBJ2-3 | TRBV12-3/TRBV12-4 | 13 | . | TGTGCCAGCAGTTTAGCGCTTAGAGATACGCAGTATTTT | CASSLALRDTQYF
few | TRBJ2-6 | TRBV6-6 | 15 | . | TGTGCCAGCGGCGAAGGGGGCTCTGGGGCCAACGTCCTGACTTTC | CASGEGGSGANVLTF
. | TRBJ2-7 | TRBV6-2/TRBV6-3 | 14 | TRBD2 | TGTGCCAGCAGTTACTCGGAGGCGGGGGGAGAGCAGTACTTC | CASSYSEAGGEQYF
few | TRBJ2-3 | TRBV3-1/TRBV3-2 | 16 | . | TGTGCCAGCAGCCAAGATCGGGCAGGGGCAGGAGATACGCAGTATTTT | CASSQDRAGAGDTQYF
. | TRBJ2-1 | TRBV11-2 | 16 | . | TGTGCCAGCAGCTTAGATCCCGGGAGCTCCTACAATGAGCAGTTCTTC | CASSLDPGSSYNEQFF
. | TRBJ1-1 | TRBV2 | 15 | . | TGTGCCAGCAGTGCTAACGGACTAGGGAACACTGAAGCTTTCTTT | CASSANGLGNTEAFF
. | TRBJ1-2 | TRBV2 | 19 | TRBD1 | TGTGCCAGCAGTGAAGTAATTGGGACAGGGCTGGTTCAGCCCTATGGCTACACCTTC | CASSEVIGTGLVQPYGYTF
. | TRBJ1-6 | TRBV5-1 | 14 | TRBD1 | TGCGCCAGCAGCTTGGGGGACAGGGATTCACCCCTCCACTTT | CASSLGDRDSPLHF
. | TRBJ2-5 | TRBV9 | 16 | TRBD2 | TGTGCCAGCAGCGTAGTATCTAGCGGGGGGGAAGAGACCCAGTACTTC | CASSVVSSGGEETQYF
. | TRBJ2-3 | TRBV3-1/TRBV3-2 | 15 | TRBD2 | TGTGCCAGCAGCCAAGGGACTAGCGCCCCGTATACGCAGTATTTT | CASSQGTSAPYTQYF
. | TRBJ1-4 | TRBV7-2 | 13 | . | TGTGCCAGCAGCCGGGACTTTAATGAAAAACTGTTTTTT | CASSRDFNEKLFF
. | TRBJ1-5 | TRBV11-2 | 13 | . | TGTGCCAGCAGCTTGGGGGGTTTTCAGCCCCAGCATTTT | CASSLGGFQPQHF
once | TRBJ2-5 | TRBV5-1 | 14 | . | TGCGCCAGCAGCTTCTCAAAGTACCAAGAGACCCAGTACTTC | CASSFSKYQETQYF
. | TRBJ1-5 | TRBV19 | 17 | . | TGTGCCAGTAGTATCGGATGGGGCAGGTATAGCAATCAGCCCCAGCATTTT | CASSIGWGRYSNQPQHF
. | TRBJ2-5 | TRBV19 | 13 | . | TGTGCCAGTAGTATAGACTTTCAAGAGACCCAGTACTTC | CASSIDFQETQYF
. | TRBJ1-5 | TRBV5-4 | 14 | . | TGTGCCAGCAGCTTGATGGGACCCAATCAGCCCCAGCATTTT | CASSLMGPNQPQHF
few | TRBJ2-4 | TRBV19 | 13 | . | TGTGCCAGTATTGACCAGGGTGGGTACATTCAGTACTTC | CASIDQGGYIQYF
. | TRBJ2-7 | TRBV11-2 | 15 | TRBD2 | TGTGCCAGCAGCTTAGCTAGCGGGGGCTCCTACGAGCAGTACTTC | CASSLASGGSYEQYF
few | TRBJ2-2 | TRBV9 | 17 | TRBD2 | TGTGCCAGCAGCCCACTAGCGGGGTCCTCGAACACCGGGGAGCTGTTTTTT | CASSPLAGSSNTGELFF